This is a list of T cell receptor beta chains from one sample in a study of T cells in narcolepsy. Generated by immunoSEQ multiplex PCR, the TCRdb table keeps only in-frame clones and is missing some. This table has 30,000 to 45,000 clones, around 82% appearing once. Sequencing input: CD45RA- memory CD4+ T cells from PBMCs. These receptors came from a human donor with narcolepsy. Each CDR3 is given with its conserved first and last residue. Fields, in order: D gene, V gene, clone size, J gene, CDR3 protein, CDR3 DNA. The D gene is left open where the match is weak. Clone size is not always given. Where it is, it says once, few, many or a class for expanded clones.

TRBD1	TRBV5-6	once	TRBJ1-5	CASSKDRGLNQPQHF	TGTGCCAGCAGCAAGGACAGGGGCCTCAATCAGCCCCAGCATTTT
TRBD1	TRBV5-6	NA	TRBJ1-2	CASSLPGQGVSGYTF	TGTGCCAGCAGCTTACCAGGACAGGGAGTTTCTGGCTACACCTTC
NA	TRBV19	NA	TRBJ2-6	CASSPPRAGSGANVLTF	TGTGCCAGTAGTCCACCCAGGGCGGGCTCTGGGGCCAACGTCCTGACTTTC
NA	TRBV7-7	NA	TRBJ2-5	CASSLVGAQETQYF	TGTGCTAGCAGCTTAGTGGGGGCGCAGGAGACCCAGTACTTC
NA	TRBV7-8	once	TRBJ1-2	CASTQSGRPYGYTF	TGTGCCAGCACCCAGAGTGGGCGCCCATATGGCTACACCTTC
NA	TRBV5-5	NA	TRBJ2-5	CASSLALGETQYF	TGTGCCAGCAGCTTGGCGTTAGGGGAGACCCAGTACTTC
NA	TRBV18	few	TRBJ2-1	CASSPGGEQFF	TGTGCCAGCTCACCAGGTGGTGAGCAGTTCTTC
NA	TRBV6-5	NA	TRBJ1-1	CASSDTVNTEAFF	TGTGCCAGCAGTGACACGGTGAACACTGAAGCTTTCTTT
NA	TRBV5-1	NA	TRBJ2-2	CASRPGGGANTGELFF	TGCGCCAGCAGACCCGGGGGAGGCGCGAACACCGGGGAGCTGTTTTTT
NA	TRBV4-1	NA	TRBJ1-2	CASSSLYGYTF	TGCGCCAGCAGCTCCCTATATGGCTACACCTTC
NA	TRBV9	NA	TRBJ2-5	CASSAGTAPVKETQYF	TGTGCCAGCAGCGCAGGGACTGCGCCGGTAAAAGAGACCCAGTACTTC
NA	TRBV5-1	NA	TRBJ1-2	CASSLLGTTEVYGYTF	TGCGCCAGCAGCTTGTTGGGCACCACAGAGGTTTATGGCTACACCTTC